The entry below gives a single T cell receptor beta chain sequence along with its context. Its antigen remains unidentified. The time point is: newly diagnosed GD, antithyroid drugs for less than 3 months. Isolated PBMC RNA provided the starting material for the TCR library. The record originates from a study of regulatory T cells in long-lasting Graves disease. The study, taken as a whole, reports: Whereas about 870 public clonotypes were shared by new patients, persistent patients shared more, at over 2,500.

With iRepertoire HTBI primers and Arm-PCR of CDR3 regions, TCR beta libraries were built. TCRdb ran MiXCR on the multiplex PCR reads and lists one entry per CDR3 protein. The sample contains roughly 380,000 distinct CDR3 sequences, approximately 15% of which appear only once. This CDR3 comprises 15 residues. Unmatched junction bases numbered 1, after V lost 4 bases and J lost 4 bases. In germline, CDR1 is SNHLY, CDR2 FYNNEI. These same data were also listed under a study on T cells in Graves' hyperthyroidism and ophthalmopathy.

The chain is built from TRBV2 and TRBJ2-2; the match to TRBD2 covers 12 bases. This specimen was peripheral blood mononuclear cells (PBMCs), taken at new diagnosis, from a patient treated with antithyroid drugs. The TCR was taken from a man aged 40-49 years with Graves disease. The CDR3 DNA reads TGTGCCAGCAGTGTACTAGCGGGGGGCACCGGGGAGCTGTTTTTT. Protein product: CASSVLAGGTGELFF.